The rows below give T cell receptor beta chains drawn from one sample of a study of identifying expanded T cells in peripheral blood. Only in-frame clones appear in the TCRdb table, and some are missing; sequencing was by immunoSEQ multiplex PCR. The profile shows about 98,000 clones, 88% of them singletons. The sample was blood. Source of these receptors: a person aged 18 to 75 in good health. Each CDR3 is given with its conserved first and last residue. Fields, in order: CDR3 DNA, CDR3 protein, J gene, V gene, D gene, CDR3 length, clone size. A D gene is named only where the DNA matches it firmly. The listing skips clone size in some rows; elsewhere it reads once, few, many or a size class.

CDR3 DNA: TGCGCCAGCAGCCAAGACGTCTTCAACACTGAAGCTTTCTTT; CDR3 protein: CASSQDVFNTEAFF; J gene: TRBJ1-1; V gene: TRBV4-3; D gene: -; CDR3 length: 14; clone size: -
CDR3 DNA: TGTGCCAGCAGCTTAGCGGGAGGCAACAAGGTAGAAAAACTGTTTTTT; CDR3 protein: CASSLAGGNKVEKLFF; J gene: TRBJ1-4; V gene: TRBV7-6; D gene: -; CDR3 length: 16; clone size: -
CDR3 DNA: TGTGCCAGCAGTTTCGGTACCCAAGAGACCCAGTACTTC; CDR3 protein: CASSFGTQETQYF; J gene: TRBJ2-5; V gene: TRBV28; D gene: -; CDR3 length: 13; clone size: -
CDR3 DNA: TGTGCCAGTAGGCTCGCGGGAGGACCTAATTCCTACGAGCAGTACTTC; CDR3 protein: CASRLAGGPNSYEQYF; J gene: TRBJ2-7; V gene: TRBV19; D gene: TRBD2; CDR3 length: 16; clone size: few
CDR3 DNA: TGTGCCAGCAGCCGAGCACCTAGCGCGGGCGGCGAGCAGTACTTC; CDR3 protein: CASSRAPSAGGEQYF; J gene: TRBJ2-7; V gene: TRBV7-2; D gene: -; CDR3 length: 15; clone size: -
CDR3 DNA: TGTGCCAGCAGCTTAGAAGGCATTTATAATTCACCCCTCCACTTT; CDR3 protein: CASSLEGIYNSPLHF; J gene: TRBJ1-6; V gene: TRBV7-2; D gene: -; CDR3 length: 15; clone size: -
CDR3 DNA: TGTGCCAGCAGTGAATCCGATAACACTGAAGCTTTCTTT; CDR3 protein: CASSESDNTEAFF; J gene: TRBJ1-1; V gene: TRBV2; D gene: -; CDR3 length: 13; clone size: -
CDR3 DNA: TGTGCCAGCAGCGGGACAGGGAGCTCCTACGAGCAGTACTTC; CDR3 protein: CASSGTGSSYEQYF; J gene: TRBJ2-7; V gene: TRBV28; D gene: TRBD1; CDR3 length: 14; clone size: -
CDR3 DNA: TGTGCCAGCAGCCCACAGGGGAATGTGGGCTACACCTTC; CDR3 protein: CASSPQGNVGYTF; J gene: TRBJ1-2; V gene: TRBV7-9; D gene: TRBD1; CDR3 length: 13; clone size: -
CDR3 DNA: TGTGCCAGCAGCGAGGGACTAGCGACATGGGATGAGCAGTTCTTC; CDR3 protein: CASSEGLATWDEQFF; J gene: TRBJ2-1; V gene: TRBV9; D gene: TRBD2; CDR3 length: 15; clone size: -
CDR3 DNA: TGCGCCAGCAGCACCCTACAGGGGATGCTGGGAACTGAAGCTTTCTTT; CDR3 protein: CASSTLQGMLGTEAFF; J gene: TRBJ1-1; V gene: TRBV5-1; D gene: TRBD1; CDR3 length: 16; clone size: -
CDR3 DNA: TGTGCCTGGAGTGACCCTTGGGCGGGGGGGCCCACCGGGGAGCTGTTTTTT; CDR3 protein: CAWSDPWAGGPTGELFF; J gene: TRBJ2-2; V gene: TRBV30; D gene: TRBD2; CDR3 length: 17; clone size: once
CDR3 DNA: TGTGCCAGCAGGGACGGACAGTTGAGGGCAGATACGCAGTATTTT; CDR3 protein: CASRDGQLRADTQYF; J gene: TRBJ2-3; V gene: TRBV28; D gene: -; CDR3 length: 15; clone size: -
CDR3 DNA: TGTGCCATCAGCGCTACCGCCGGGACGGTCACCGGGGAGCTGTTTTTT; CDR3 protein: CAISATAGTVTGELFF; J gene: TRBJ2-2; V gene: TRBV10-3; D gene: -; CDR3 length: 16; clone size: -
CDR3 DNA: TGTGCCAGCAGCCGAAAGGGGACTAGCGCCAGCTCCTACAATGAGCAGTTCTTC; CDR3 protein: CASSRKGTSASSYNEQFF; J gene: TRBJ2-1; V gene: TRBV7-6; D gene: TRBD2; CDR3 length: 18; clone size: -
CDR3 DNA: TGTGCCAGCAGAACACAGGGGTTCGCTGCTGGAAACACCATATATTTT; CDR3 protein: CASRTQGFAAGNTIYF; J gene: TRBJ1-3; V gene: TRBV28; D gene: TRBD1; CDR3 length: 16; clone size: -
CDR3 DNA: TGTGCCTGGAGGAAAGAGACAGGGAGCTCACCCCTCCACTTT; CDR3 protein: CAWRKETGSSPLHF; J gene: TRBJ1-6; V gene: TRBV30; D gene: TRBD1; CDR3 length: 14; clone size: few
CDR3 DNA: TGCGCCAGCAGCCATTTTATGACGGTCTATGGCTACACCTTC; CDR3 protein: CASSHFMTVYGYTF; J gene: TRBJ1-2; V gene: TRBV4-1; D gene: -; CDR3 length: 14; clone size: -
CDR3 DNA: TGTGCCAGCAGACCGCCCGGGACAGGGAGGTCCGCTTTCTTT; CDR3 protein: CASRPPGTGRSAFF; J gene: TRBJ1-1; V gene: TRBV27; D gene: TRBD1; CDR3 length: 14; clone size: -
CDR3 DNA: TGTGCCATCAGTGACACCGGCAGCAATACGCAGTATTTT; CDR3 protein: CAISDTGSNTQYF; J gene: TRBJ2-3; V gene: TRBV10-3; D gene: -; CDR3 length: 13; clone size: -